The clone carrying this T cell receptor beta chain appeared many times. These data originate in a study of early T cells in non-severe SARS-CoV-2 infection. Background on the study: Chains were unpaired, as sequencing was done on bulk RNA from unsorted whole blood.

Germline-derived CDR1 and CDR2 are DFQATT and SNEGSKA (reference sequence). The CDR3 consists of 15 residues. V was clipped by 1 base and J by 5 bases, with 16 bases between them. Individual cDNA molecules carried attached unique molecular identifiers. Using its own MiXCR run on the 5' RACE reads, TCRdb lists one record per CDR3 protein. The sample lists over 60,000 distinct CDR3 sequences, over 9.5% occurring once. The chain links TRBV20-1 to TRBJ2-3; the D gene is possibly TRBD2 (6 bases). The sequencing used whole blood, collected at baseline. The receptor's source is an adult who was a healthcare worker with PCR-confirmed SARS-CoV-2 infection or an uninfected control (not recorded which). The CDR3 loop reads CSARAPGLTRDTQYF. In DNA, the CDR3 is TGCAGTGCTAGAGCGCCGGGACTCACAAGAGATACGCAGTATTTT.